The 23 T cell receptor beta chains listed next were all sequenced from one sample in a study of CD8 T cells in ankylosing spondylitis. TCRdb fed the 5' RACE reads into MiXCR, producing one record per CDR3 protein. The table lists approximately 260,000 distinct CDR3 sequences, about 9.1% of them singletons, with nearly 7% in the top ten. Sequencing used blood, either unsorted or a sorted T cell fraction (not recorded which). These receptor sequences come from a male donor with ankylosing spondylitis or in good health (not recorded which).

This clonotype has at least ten counts. The rearrangement links TRBV20-1 to TRBJ2-7; maybe TRBD2 (5 bases). The V gene's germline CDR1 is DFQATT and CDR2 SNEGSKA (reference sequence). The CDR3 runs to 13 residues. The V gene lost 0 bases and the J gene lost 7 bases, with 13 bases spanning the gap. The CDR3: CSARDGPRREQYF. The DNA for the CDR3 is TGCAGTGCTAGAGATGGGCCCCGGAGGGAGCAGTACTTC.

This clonotype was seen at least ten times. The chain uses TRBV3-1 and TRBJ1-2; D remains ambiguous. The CDR3 runs 13 residues. Trimming took 4 bases from V and 1 from J, leaving 7 bases between them. Per the germline V gene, CDR1 is LGHDT and CDR2 is YNNKEL (reference sequence). In DNA, the CDR3 is TGTGCCAGCAGCCCCCAGGTTAACTATGGCTACACCTTC. Protein product: CASSPQVNYGYTF.

This clonotype occurred many times. The chain is built from TRBV12-3 or TRBV12-4 and TRBJ2-2, with D possibly TRBD1 on 6 matching bases. The CDR3 has 16 amino acids. V lost 6 bases and J lost 0, with 14 bases in between. CDR3 bases: TGTGCCAGCAGGCGACACGGGACAACGAACACCGGGGAGCTGTTTTTT. Translated, it gives CASRRHGTTNTGELFF.

In its sample, this clonotype was seen many times. The chain uses TRBV10-3 and TRBJ1-5; D may be TRBD1 (5 bases). Trimming removed 4 bases at V and 2 bases at J, with 9 bases between. Germline-derived CDR1 and CDR2 are ENHRY and SYGVKD. The CDR3 length is 14 residues. In DNA, the CDR3 is TGTGCCATCAGTGGGGTGGGGGGCAATCAGCCCCAGCATTTT. Protein: CAISGVGGNQPQHF.

This clonotype was detected many times. The chain couples TRBV10-3 to TRBJ2-7, with 7 bases fitting TRBD1. From germline, CDR1 is ENHRY and CDR2 SYGVKD. V gave up 8 bases and J gave up 0 bases; unmatched junction bases: 7. The CDR3 has 14 residues. Here the CDR3 reads CAIGQTGSSYEQYF. The DNA of the CDR3 is TGTGCCATCGGCCAGACAGGGAGCTCCTACGAGCAGTACTTC.

This clonotype appeared a single time. This chain uses TRBV7-2 with TRBJ2-5; D not certain. The V end lost 1 base, the J end lost 4 bases, and 13 bases lay between the germline ends. CDR1 is SGHTA, CDR2 FQGNSA, per germline. CDR3 size: 15 residues. The CDR3 region is CASSLGTVWRETQYF. As DNA, the CDR3 is TGTGCCAGCAGCTTAGGGACCGTCTGGAGAGAGACCCAGTACTTC.

The table lists this clonotype with many counts. The rearrangement uses TRBV19 and TRBJ1-6, with a tentative D call TRBD1 (6 bases). Germline-derived CDR1 and CDR2 are LNHDA and SQIVND (reference sequence). CDR3 length: 14 amino acids. Trimming took 6 bases from V and 7 from J, leaving 13 bases between them. The CDR3 coding sequence is TGTGCCAGTAGCGGACAGCTAAACAATTCACCCCTCCACTTT. As protein: CASSGQLNNSPLHF. Using reference TRBV19 and TRBJ1-6 for the parts outside the CDR3, the full variable domain is DGGITQSPKYLFRKEGQNVTLSCEQNLNHDAMYWYRQDPGQGLRLIYYSQIVNDFQKGDIAEGYSVSREKKESFPLTVTSAQKNPTAFYLCASSGQLNNSPLHFGNGTRLTVT.

To note about this clonotype: A much more abundant neighbour one base away suggests this may be a read error. V usage is TRBV5-1 and J usage is TRBJ2-1; D could derive from TRBD1 or TRBD2 (5 bases each). This CDR3 has 14 residues. Germline assignment: CDR1 SGHRS and CDR2 YFSETQ. The ends were cut back, 3 bases at V and 7 bases at J, with 14 bases in the middle. CDR3 residues: CASSSGPRGNEQFF. CDR3 in DNA: TGCGCCAGCAGCTCGGGACCCCGAGGGAATGAGCAGTTCTTC.

This clonotype turned up a few times. The V and J genes are TRBV9 and TRBJ2-3, with 8 bases aligning to TRBD1. Germline values: CDR1 SGDLS, CDR2 YYNGEE. With V trimmed by 4 bases and J by 0 bases, 4 bases remained unmatched. The CDR3 covers 15 residues. In DNA form, the CDR3 reads TGTGCCAGCAGCCAGGGGGCAGGGAGCACAGATACGCAGTATTTT. Translating gives CASSQGAGSTDTQYF.

This clonotype has just a few counts. The chain couples TRBV7-8 to TRBJ1-2, with 8 bases matching TRBD1. With 4 bases clipped from V and 3 bases from J, the junction kept 13 bases outside the gene matches. CDR1 and CDR2 (germline): SGHVS, FQNEAQ. There are 17 residues in the CDR3. The CDR3 region is CASSSPPRGRDDYGYTF. As DNA, the CDR3 is TGTGCCAGCAGCTCGCCACCCAGGGGGCGAGACGACTATGGCTACACCTTC.

This clonotype appeared many times. The CDR3 is CASSRGPLSEQFF. Here the CDR3 DNA reads TGTGCCAGCAGCCGGGGCCCGTTGAGTGAGCAGTTCTTC. J is TRBJ2-1 and V is TRBV3-1; tentative D call: TRBD1 (5 bases). Germline V CDR1 and CDR2: LGHDT, YNNKEL (reference sequence). V was pared by 4 bases and J by 9 bases, with 13 bases between. This CDR3 is 13 amino acids long.

This clonotype was observed a few times. The rearrangement joins TRBV6-1 to TRBJ1-5; no clear D. CDR1 is MNHNS and CDR2 is SASEGT in the germline V gene. V lost 3 bases and J 7 bases, leaving 10 bases between the germline ends. The CDR3 loop spans 13 amino acids. The CDR3 loop is CASSEREAQPQHF. The CDR3 bases are TGTGCCAGCAGTGAGAGGGAGGCGCAGCCCCAGCATTTT.

V gene TRBV4-1 combines with J gene TRBJ2-6; 7 nucleotides match TRBD2. Germline V gene sequence: CDR1 MGHRA, CDR2 YSYEKL. V shed 1 base and J 0 bases; nucleotides not matched to a gene: 6. This CDR3 region has 18 residues. The CDR3 DNA sequence: TGCGCCAGCAGCCAAGGAGCGGGACGCCACTCTGGGGCCAACGTCCTGACTTTC. It is translated as CASSQGAGRHSGANVLTF.

This clonotype was detected a few times. The chain combines TRBV2 with TRBJ2-5; D gene uncertain. CDR1 SNHLY and CDR2 FYNNEI come from the germline V gene. V was pared by 2 bases and J by 0 bases, with 7 bases between. The CDR3 is 14 amino acids. CDR3 coding DNA: TGTGCCAGCAGTGAAACCCCGTACCAAGAGACCCAGTACTTC. Its protein product is CASSETPYQETQYF.

This clonotype was found a few times. This chain joins TRBV6-2 or TRBV6-3 and TRBJ2-1; weak D call: TRBD2 (6 bases). CDR1 is MNHEY and CDR2 is SVGEGT in the germline V gene. V lost 6 bases to trimming and J lost 4 bases, with 16 bases between them. CDR3 length: 15 amino acids. The CDR3 DNA reads as TGTGCCAGCAGACTAGCCCTATTCCTGTACAATGAGCAGTTCTTC. It is translated as CASRLALFLYNEQFF.

A note on this clonotype: A much larger clonotype is one base distant, so this may be a read error. J is TRBJ1-3 and V is TRBV12-3 or TRBV12-4, with TRBD1 matching over 7 bases. This CDR3 is 15 amino acids long. The CDR3 is CASPGRDSSGNTVYF. In DNA, the CDR3 is TGTGCCAGCCCAGGGCGGGACAGCTCTGGAAACACCGTATATTTT.

This clonotype has at least ten counts. V usage is TRBV10-1 and J usage is TRBJ2-3; tentative D call: TRBD2 (5 bases). CDR3 size: 15 residues. The V gene's germline CDR1 is WNHNN and CDR2 SYGVQD (reference sequence). V was cut by 5 bases and J by 0 bases, with 12 bases left in between. The CDR3 loop is CASSRGGSSTDTQYF. The CDR3 nucleotides are TGCGCCAGCAGTCGTGGCGGGTCGAGCACAGATACGCAGTATTTT.

This clonotype was observed at least ten times. CDR3 nucleotides: TGTGCCACCAGCAGGCCGTGGAGCTCCTACAATGAGCAGTTCTTC. Its translation: CATSRPWSSYNEQFF. V and J are TRBV15 and TRBJ2-1; D remains unclear. V was pared by 3 bases and J by 0 bases, with 9 bases between. The CDR3 loop spans 15 amino acids. Germline CDR1 LNHNV, CDR2 YYDKDF (reference sequence). Combining the CDR3 with reference TRBV15 and TRBJ2-1 gives the whole variable domain DAMVIQNPRYQVTQFGKPVTLSCSQTLNHNVMYWYQQKSSQAPKLLFHYYDKDFNNEADTPDNFQSRRPNTSFCFLDIRSPGLGDTAMYLCATSRPWSSYNEQFFGPGTRLTVL.

This clonotype was seen ten or more times. The V call is TRBV12-3 or TRBV12-4, the J call TRBJ1-1, with a tentative D call TRBD1 (5 bases). The V gene lost 3 bases and the J gene lost 5 bases, with 13 bases spanning the gap. The CDR3 is 14 residues long. The CDR3 is CASSFHQGGTEAFF. The CDR3 DNA follows: TGTGCCAGCAGTTTTCACCAGGGAGGTACTGAAGCTTTCTTT.

This clonotype has at least ten counts. V gene TRBV6-2 or TRBV6-3 combines with J gene TRBJ2-1, with 11 bases lining up with TRBD2. Per the germline V gene, CDR1 is MNHEY and CDR2 is SVGEGT. This CDR3 contains 15 residues. The J segment lost 3 bases and the V segment lost 10 bases, leaving 8 bases of the junction unmatched. CDR3 in DNA: TGTGCCATACGTACCGGGACTAGCGGCTACAATGAGCAGTTCTTC. Translated, it gives CAIRTGTSGYNEQFF.

This clonotype was seen ten or more times. The chain has TRBV5-1 and TRBJ2-7; D ambiguous. V was shortened by 0 bases and J by 5 bases, with 9 bases between the two germline ends. The CDR3 is 13 amino acids. Per germline, CDR1 SGHRS and CDR2 YFSETQ. CDR3 nucleotide sequence: TGCGCCAGCAGCTTGGGGGGAAGCGACGAGCAGTACTTC. Translation gives CASSLGGSDEQYF.

This clonotype was observed at least ten times. The rearrangement uses TRBV18 and TRBJ2-7, with D hard to call. Germline V gene data show CDR1 as KGHSH and CDR2 as LQKENI. Deletions cut 2 bases from V and 5 bases from J, with 4 bases between. The CDR3 spans 11 residues. CDR3 protein: CASSPGHEQYF. CDR3 nucleotides: TGTGCCAGCTCACCAGGCCACGAGCAGTACTTC.

A word on this clonotype: Just one base apart from a much larger clone, this may be a read error. V and J are TRBV7-8 and TRBJ2-3; no clear D gene. V lost 2 bases and J 6 bases, leaving 12 bases between the germline ends. Germline loops: CDR1 SGHVS, CDR2 FQNEAQ. This CDR3 region has 14 residues. CDR3 region: CASSLYGFHDTQYF. CDR3 nucleotides: TGTGCCAGCAGCTTATATGGGTTCCATGATACGCAGTATTTT.